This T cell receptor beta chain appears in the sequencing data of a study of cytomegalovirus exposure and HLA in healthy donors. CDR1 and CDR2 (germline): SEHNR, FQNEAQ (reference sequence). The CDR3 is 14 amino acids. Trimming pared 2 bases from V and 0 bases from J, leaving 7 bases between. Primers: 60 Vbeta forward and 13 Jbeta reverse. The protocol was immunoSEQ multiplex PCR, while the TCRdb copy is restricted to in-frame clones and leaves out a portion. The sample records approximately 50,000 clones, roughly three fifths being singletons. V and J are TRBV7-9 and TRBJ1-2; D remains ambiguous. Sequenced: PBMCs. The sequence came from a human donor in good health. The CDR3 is CASSLYGSNYGYTF. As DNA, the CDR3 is TGTGCCAGCAGCTTATACGGTTCTAACTATGGCTACACCTTC.